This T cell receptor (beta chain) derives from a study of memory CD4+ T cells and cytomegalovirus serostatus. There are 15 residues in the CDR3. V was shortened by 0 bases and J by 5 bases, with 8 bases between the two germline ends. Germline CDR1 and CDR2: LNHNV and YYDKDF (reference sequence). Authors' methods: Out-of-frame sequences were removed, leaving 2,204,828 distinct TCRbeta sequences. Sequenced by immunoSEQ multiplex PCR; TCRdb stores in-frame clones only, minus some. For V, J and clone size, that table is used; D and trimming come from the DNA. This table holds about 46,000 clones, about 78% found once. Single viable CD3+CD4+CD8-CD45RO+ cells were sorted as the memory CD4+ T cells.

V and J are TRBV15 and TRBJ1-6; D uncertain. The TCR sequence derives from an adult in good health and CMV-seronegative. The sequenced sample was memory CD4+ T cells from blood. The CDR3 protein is CATSRERANNSPLHF. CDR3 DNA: TGTGCCACCAGCAGAGAAAGAGCAAATAATTCACCCCTCCACTTT. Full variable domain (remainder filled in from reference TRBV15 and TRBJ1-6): DAMVIQNPRYQVTQFGKPVTLSCSQTLNHNVMYWYQQKSSQAPKLLFHYYDKDFNNEADTPDNFQSRRPNTSFCFLDIRSPGLGDTAMYLCATSRERANNSPLHFGNGTRLTVT.